This entry describes one T cell receptor (beta chain). The table came from immunoSEQ multiplex PCR; TCRdb's copy has only in-frame clones and leaves some out. The table includes about 12,000 clones, approximately 94% detected once. V was cut by 5 bases and J by 6 bases, with 14 bases left in between. Looked up from germline, CDR1 is SEHNR and CDR2 is FQNEAQ (reference sequence). CDR3 length: 13 amino acids. The data belong to a study of technical replicates of blood from a handful of donors. The sequenced material came from PBMCs. V and J are TRBV7-9 and TRBJ2-7; D gene unclear. This TCR was sampled from a human donor in good health. In nucleotides, the CDR3 is TGTGCCAGCAGCCTGATCGATGTAGCCGAGCAGTACTTC. Protein product: CASSLIDVAEQYF.